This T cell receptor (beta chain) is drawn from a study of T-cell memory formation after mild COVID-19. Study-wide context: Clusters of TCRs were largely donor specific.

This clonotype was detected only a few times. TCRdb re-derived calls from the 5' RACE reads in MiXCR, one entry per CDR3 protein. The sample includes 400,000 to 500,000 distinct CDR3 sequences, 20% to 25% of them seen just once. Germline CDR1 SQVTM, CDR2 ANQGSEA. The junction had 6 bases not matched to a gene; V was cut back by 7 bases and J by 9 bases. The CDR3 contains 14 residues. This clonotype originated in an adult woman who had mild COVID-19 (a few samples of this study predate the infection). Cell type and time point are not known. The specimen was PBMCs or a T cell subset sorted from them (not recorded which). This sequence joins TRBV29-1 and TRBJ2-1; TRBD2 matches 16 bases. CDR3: CSAGTSGGEVEQFF. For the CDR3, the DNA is TGCAGCGCCGGGACTAGCGGGGGGGAAGTTGAGCAGTTCTTC.